Listed below are T cell receptor beta chains from one sample, sequenced in a study of T cells in Graves' hyperthyroidism and ophthalmopathy. TCRdb recomputed calls from the multiplex PCR reads with MiXCR, one row per CDR3 protein. This sample has approximately 590,000 distinct CDR3 sequences, with approximately 44% found just once. Sequenced: peripheral blood or thyroid tissue (not recorded which). These receptors came from a woman between 18 and 30 years old with Graves' hyperthyroidism. The CDR3 runs from the conserved cysteine through the conserved F or W. Clone size is shown for a subset of rows, as once, few, many or a class of expanded clone.

size	V	J	CDR3
.	TRBV2	TRBJ1-5	CASGHGSNQPQHF
.	TRBV7-9	TRBJ2-1	CASSATNEQFF
.	TRBV7-9	TRBJ1-1	CASSSDGTLNTEAFF
many	TRBV15	TRBJ2-7	CATSRTGKAYEQYF
.	TRBV29-1	TRBJ1-4	CSVGSEKLFF
many	TRBV24-1	TRBJ2-5	CATSDRDSRQETQYF
.	TRBV7-9	TRBJ2-7	CASRGRVLYEQYF
few	TRBV7-2	TRBJ2-5	CASSQVGTSIETQYF
.	TRBV10-3	TRBJ1-5	CATQTGNVNQPQHF
few	TRBV7-8	TRBJ2-7	CASSFETSGSYEQYF
.	TRBV19	TRBJ1-2	CASSMGLDYGYTF
.	TRBV7-9	TRBJ2-2	CASSFQGRSTGELFF
once	TRBV7-2	TRBJ2-7	CASSYLGKRETYNYEQYF